Shown below are 12 T cell receptor beta chains from a single sample sequenced in a study of pediatric ulcerative colitis. Profiled with immunoSEQ multiplex PCR; TCRdb holds only in-frame clones, not every one. The table records about 64,000 clones, 86% of them present only once. Sequencing was done on a sample of blood. These receptors originate from a boy aged 10-17 years with severe ulcerative colitis.

The chain combines TRBV4-1 with TRBJ2-1; 9 positions agree with TRBD2. From germline, CDR1 is MGHRA and CDR2 YSYEKL. The CDR3 runs to 17 residues. After removal of 3 bases from V and 9 bases from J, the junction contained 15 bases not matched to a gene. CDR3 region: CASSHEVAGELFAEQFF. In DNA, the CDR3 is TGCGCCAGCAGCCACGAAGTAGCGGGAGAGCTTTTTGCTGAGCAGTTCTTC.

This clone was found a few times. The V gene is TRBV27, the J gene TRBJ2-2; 7 bases align to TRBD1. Per germline, CDR1 MNHEY and CDR2 SMNVEV (reference sequence). This CDR3 is 13 amino acids long. The V segment lost 8 bases and the J segment 4 bases; nucleotides outside the gene matches: 4. The CDR3 loop is CASQGGGTGELFF. CDR3 nucleotide sequence: TGTGCCAGCCAAGGGGGCGGCACCGGGGAGCTGTTTTTT.

V usage is TRBV6-5 and J usage is TRBJ1-1; D uncertain. CDR3 length equals 12 residues. Germline V CDR1 and CDR2: MNHEY, SVGAGI. Trimming cost V 2 bases and J 8 bases, with 9 bases left between them. For the CDR3, the DNA is TGTGCCAGCAGTTACAAGACCGGGGAAGCTTTCTTT. It codes for CASSYKTGEAFF.

This clone was observed a single time. The chain has TRBV6-6 and TRBJ2-7, with 12 bases aligning to TRBD2. The CDR3 extends over 15 amino acids. Looked up from germline, CDR1 is MNHNY and CDR2 is SVGAGI (reference sequence). The trim removed 5 bases at V and 2 bases at J, leaving 4 bases unmatched. The DNA for the CDR3 is TGTGCCAGCAGTCGTAGACTAGCGGGAGCCTACGAGCAGTACTTC. It specifies CASSRRLAGAYEQYF.

This CDR3 is CASRTGSEQYF. CDR3 DNA sequence: TGTGCCAGCAGAACAGGGTCCGAGCAGTACTTC. V usage is TRBV6-1 and J usage is TRBJ2-7; D may be TRBD1 (6 bases). Trimming left V 6 bases short and J 6 bases short, with 9 bases between. Germline lookup yields CDR1 MNHNS and CDR2 SASEGT. The CDR3 length is 11 residues.

This clone was picked up one time. The genes are TRBV27 and TRBJ2-3, with unresolved D. V gave up 5 bases and J gave up 3 bases, with 6 bases separating them. The length of the CDR3 is 12 residues. The germline gives CDR1 MNHEY, CDR2 SMNVEV (reference sequence). CDR3 in DNA: TGTGCCAGCAGTCAGTCGACAGATACGCAGTATTTT. It is translated as CASSQSTDTQYF.

This clone was recorded a few times. The CDR3 loop is CASSLQTAAGYEQYF. CDR3 bases: TGCGCCAGCAGCTTGCAAACAGCCGCTGGGTACGAGCAGTACTTC. V and J are TRBV5-1 and TRBJ2-7; D gene ambiguous. The CDR3 contains 15 residues. V was shortened by 1 base and J by 4 bases, with 15 bases between the two germline ends. Germline V gives CDR1 SGHRS, CDR2 YFSETQ.

The V and J genes are TRBV19 and TRBJ2-7; 8 bases match TRBD1. Per germline, CDR1 LNHDA and CDR2 SQIVND (reference sequence). The trim removed 5 bases at V and 2 bases at J, leaving 8 bases unmatched. The CDR3 extends over 15 amino acids. The CDR3 loop is CASSYSGTGAYEQYF. Written as DNA, the CDR3 is TGTGCCAGTAGTTATTCCGGGACAGGTGCCTACGAGCAGTACTTC. The variable domain in full, completed from reference TRBV19 and TRBJ2-7, reads DGGITQSPKYLFRKEGQNVTLSCEQNLNHDAMYWYRQDPGQGLRLIYYSQIVNDFQKGDIAEGYSVSREKKESFPLTVTSAQKNPTAFYLCASSYSGTGAYEQYFGPGTRLTVT.

CDR3 DNA: TGTGCCAGCTCACCACGGCTGTCTAGCGGGAGTAGTTATGAGCAGTTCTTC. Translated, it gives CASSPRLSSGSSYEQFF. The chain uses TRBV18 and TRBJ2-1; 10 nucleotides agree with TRBD2. From germline, CDR1 is KGHSH and CDR2 LQKENI. J gave up 8 bases and V 1 base, and 11 bases lay outside the gene matches. The CDR3 sequence is 17 residues long.

The CDR3 coding sequence is TGTGCCAGCAGTAAGCACAACTCCTACGAGCAGTACTTC. This encodes CASSKHNSYEQYF. The V and J genes are TRBV27 and TRBJ2-7; D remains ambiguous. V gave up 5 bases and J gave up 0 bases, with 8 bases separating them. Looked up from germline, CDR1 is MNHEY and CDR2 is SMNVEV (reference sequence). CDR3 length: 13 residues.

The V gene is TRBV11-2, the J gene TRBJ2-3; no reliable D call. Trimming removed 3 bases at V and 0 bases at J, with 7 bases between. The CDR3 consists of 14 residues. Germline V gives CDR1 SGHAT, CDR2 FQNNGV. The CDR3 reads CASSFAYSTDTQYF. DNA of the CDR3: TGTGCCAGCAGCTTTGCATATAGCACAGATACGCAGTATTTT.

This clone is a singleton in its sample. The chain uses TRBV5-4 and TRBJ2-7, with D tentatively TRBD2 (6 bases). V was shortened by 2 bases and J by 3 bases, with 9 bases between the two germline ends. The CDR3 is made up of 13 amino acids. Per germline, CDR1 SGHNT and CDR2 YYREEE (reference sequence). As DNA, the CDR3 is TGTGCCAGCAGCTTTAGACTAGACTACGAGCAGTACTTC. This translates into CASSFRLDYEQYF.